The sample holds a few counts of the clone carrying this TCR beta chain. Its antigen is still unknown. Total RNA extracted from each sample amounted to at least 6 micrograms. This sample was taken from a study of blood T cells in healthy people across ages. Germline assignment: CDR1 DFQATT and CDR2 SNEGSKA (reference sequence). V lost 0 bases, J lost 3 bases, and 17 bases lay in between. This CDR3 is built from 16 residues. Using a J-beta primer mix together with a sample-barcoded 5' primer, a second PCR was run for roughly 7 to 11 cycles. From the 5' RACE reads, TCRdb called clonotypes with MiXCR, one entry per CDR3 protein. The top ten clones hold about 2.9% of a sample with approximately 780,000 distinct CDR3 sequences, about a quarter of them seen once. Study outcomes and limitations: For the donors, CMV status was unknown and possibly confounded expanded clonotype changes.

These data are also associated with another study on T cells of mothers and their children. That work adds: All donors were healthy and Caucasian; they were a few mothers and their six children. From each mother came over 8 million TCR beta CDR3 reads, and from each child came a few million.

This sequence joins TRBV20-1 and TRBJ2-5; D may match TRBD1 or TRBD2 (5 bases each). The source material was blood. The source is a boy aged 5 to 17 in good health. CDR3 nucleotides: TGCAGTGCTAGAGACTTCGCACGGGACCTTAAAGAGACCCAGTACTTC. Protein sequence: CSARDFARDLKETQYF.